This T cell receptor beta chain was captured in a study of shared clonotypes between healthy human individuals (dated by TCRdb to 2018 to 2021). Turning to the overall study: The cohort included three men and a couple of women between 18 and 49 years of age. To estimate repertoire size and how much clonotype sharing occurs between individuals, the study deeply sequenced the blood TCR repertoires of 5 or 6 healthy adults. Per donor, leukapheresis produced somewhere between about 0.9 and 9.5 billion PBMCs. For each donor, CD4 naive and CD4 memory were each given three plates, CD8 naive was given two plates, and CD8 memory was given one plate. Different laboratories and diverse techniques were used to prepare libraries and sequence TCR repertoires, to increase sequencing depth and limit assay-specific biases.

The CDR3 covers 14 residues, taking in both the cysteine and the phenylalanine. Here the CDR3 DNA is all that survives: 42 bases in frame from base 1. In the germline V gene (reference sequence), CDR1 corresponds to LNHDA and CDR2 to SQIVND. Trimming takes 5 bases from V and 1 base from J, and the germline ends sit 11 bases apart. In the case of this clone: There is no known antigen for this receptor. No qualities accompany the bases; no much larger clone lies one base away.

Results and caveats for the whole study, not just this receptor: Naive subsets generally had larger estimated clonotype richness than memory subsets. Pairwise subsampling led to the expectation that sequencing depth would affect the degree of clonotype sharing among donors. Clonotypes shared by all four sorted-subset donors showed higher generation probabilities than non-shared clonotypes. Incomplete sequencing was indicated by rarefaction of sorted-subset datasets, despite the large sequencing depth. When several donors were compared, the shared fraction of clonotypes was 5% to 6.5% for naive CD4, 3% to 4% for naive CD8, roughly 2.5% for memory CD4, and roughly 0.4% for memory CD8. Sampling was restricted to blood, and TCR repertoires in tissues likely differ from the TCR repertoires found in blood. The genetic and exposure-history diversity represented was limited by the small number of donors.

Healthy HIV-negative adults with no recently reported acute infections or vaccinations were included as donors. Every donor was a Caucasian adult residing in Nashville, Tennessee, USA. CD4+ T cells were enriched by magnetic negative selection, after which naive cells were positively selected on CD45RA and the negative fraction was taken as the memory subset. Blood was obtained by leukapheresis, after which PBMCs were separated by Ficoll-Histopaque density gradient centrifugation and cryopreserved in liquid nitrogen vapor phase. Purity and quantity of every magnetically sorted T cell population were checked by analytical flow cytometry. From each sorted fraction, genomic DNA was isolated and quantified by UV absorbance on a Nanodrop 2000c. Using the deep immunoSEQ assay, TCR CDR3 regions were amplified from genomic DNA by multiplex PCR. Genomic DNA extracted from each cell subset was distributed evenly over all wells of several immunoSEQ 96-well plates, and each plate served as one replicate. For sorted subsets, approximately 0.2 ug of genomic DNA, equivalent to some 30,000 T cell genomes, went into each replicate PCR. The purified libraries were quantified using a Qubit 3.0 fluorometer, sized with a Bioanalyzer 2100, and then quantified again using the KAPA Library Quantification kit. Every immunoSEQ 96-well plate was sequenced on a dedicated single-read 150-cycle Illumina NextSeq 550 flow cell. For the original study's pipeline: Because only junctional sequences without quality scores were contained in the immunoSEQ output, filtering matching that applied to full-length reads could not be performed. Sequences were annotated with PyIR, a Python wrapper for IgBLAST v1.9, using IMGT germline references to assign V/J genes and CDR3. Reads were removed for weak V/J assignments (E-value above 1e-6), missing CDR3, stop codons, out-of-frame junctions, or ambiguous translated residues. A V3J clonotype was defined by an identical inferred V gene, J gene, and CDR3 amino acid sequence. Percentage overlap between repertoires was computed as shared unique clonotypes divided by the size of the smaller repertoire. Repertoire richness was assessed with RTK rarefaction, the Chao1 estimator, and Recon v2.1 estimates of unobserved clonotypes. OLGA was used to compute generation probabilities for all TCRbeta clonotypes that the gDNA method yielded from a few donors. The source is immuneACCESS, and TCRdb retained only in-frame sequences with V and J called. Part of the clones is not carried over; for the studies checked, unresolved V genes explain less than half of this, and the remainder is unexplained. V and J calls and clone size are as listed in that table; D and trimming were resolved from the DNA. This sample gives 1.5 million to 1.9 million clones in total; 98% of them show up just once. The ten biggest clones cover around 0.47% of the sample.

The sequencing sample was made of naive CD4+ T cells sorted from blood. The cell subset or site label of this sample denotes: CD45RA+ positively selected. This chain is built from TRBV19 and TRBJ1-1; tentative D gene TRBD1, with 5 bases matching. This TCR derives from a man under 40 in good health. The DNA sequence is as follows: TGTGCCAGTAGTCCACTAGACAGGAACACTGAAGCTTTCTTT. Its protein reads: CASSPLDRNTEAFF.